Listed here are 8 T cell receptor beta chains from one sample, sequenced in a study of blood T cell repertoires in COVID-19. The data were produced by immunoSEQ multiplex PCR, yet TCRdb's version contains in-frame clones alone and is incomplete. This table has 95,000 or so clones, 81% appearing once. The sequenced sample consisted of peripheral blood. Every receptor here comes from an elderly man with active or convalescent COVID-19.

The chain couples TRBV3-1 (or the pseudogene TRBV3-2) to TRBJ2-7; 11 positions agree with TRBD2. After removal of 2 bases from V and 4 bases from J, the junction contained 4 bases not matched to a gene. This CDR3 has 15 residues. The germline CDR1 and CDR2 sequences are LGHDT and YNNKEL (reference sequence). CDR3 DNA: TGTGCCAGCAGCCAACGACTAGCGGGGATATACGAGCAGTACTTC. It yields the protein CASSQRLAGIYEQYF.

The chain couples TRBV7-2 to TRBJ2-7; TRBD2 matches at 11 bases. Per germline, CDR1 SGHTA and CDR2 FQGNSA. The CDR3 runs 18 residues. After removal of 1 base from V and 0 bases from J, the junction contained 8 bases not matched to a gene. Here the CDR3 DNA reads TGTGCCAGCAGCTTAGAGGCTAGCGGGGGGTTGGCCTCCTACGAGCAGTACTTC. Protein sequence: CASSLEASGGLASYEQYF.

This clone was seen a handful of times. This chain links TRBV2 with TRBJ2-2; 9 nucleotides agree with TRBD1. The CDR3 sequence is 13 residues long. From germline, CDR1 is SNHLY and CDR2 FYNNEI. V trimming: 6 bases; J trimming: 6 bases; junction bases outside the gene matches: 2. The CDR3 sequence is CASSGQGSGELFF. CDR3 nucleotide sequence: TGTGCCAGCAGCGGACAGGGGTCCGGGGAGCTGTTTTTT.

The chain links TRBV7-9 to TRBJ2-7; TRBD2 aligns across 7 bases. Germline CDR1 is SEHNR and CDR2 is FQNEAQ (reference sequence). Unmatched junction bases numbered 7, after V lost 5 bases and J lost 0 bases. The CDR3 totals 15 residues. The CDR3 sequence is CASSLPSGGSYEQYF. The CDR3 DNA reads TGTGCCAGCAGCCTCCCATCGGGGGGCTCCTACGAGCAGTACTTC.

This sequence joins TRBV6-5 and TRBJ1-1; 7 bases are a match to TRBD1. Per the germline V gene, CDR1 is MNHEY and CDR2 is SVGAGI. Trimming took 6 bases from V and 10 from J; bases not matched to a gene: 8. The CDR3 loop spans 12 amino acids. In DNA, the CDR3 is TGTGCCAGCAGCCGGACAGGACGGACAGCTTTCTTT. Its translation is CASSRTGRTAFF.

This chain uses TRBV4-3 with TRBJ2-7; no clear D. This CDR3 has 14 amino acids. The V gene's germline CDR1 is LGHNA and CDR2 YSLEER. V dropped 0 bases and J dropped 0 bases, with 6 bases sitting between them. CDR3 nucleotide sequence: TGCGCCAGCAGCCAAGATTCTCTCTCCTACGAGCAGTACTTC. It codes for CASSQDSLSYEQYF.

The rearrangement joins TRBV5-4 to TRBJ2-2; no reliable D call. This CDR3 contains 12 residues. Between the trimmed V and J ends, which lost 3 bases and 5 bases, there was a span of 5 bases. Germline-derived CDR1 and CDR2 are SGHNT and YYREEE (reference sequence). CDR3 protein: CASSSTTGELFF. The DNA for the CDR3 is TGTGCCAGCAGCTCCACAACCGGGGAGCTGTTTTTT.

This chain connects TRBV11-2 to TRBJ1-5; TRBD1 might be the D (6 bases). The CDR3 loop spans 15 amino acids. CDR1 is SGHAT, CDR2 FQNNGV, per germline. V was pared by 0 bases and J by 7 bases, with 13 bases between. The CDR3 DNA sequence: TGTGCCAGCAGCTTAGAGCGGACAGCTAGACAGCCCCAGCATTTT. This encodes CASSLERTARQPQHF.